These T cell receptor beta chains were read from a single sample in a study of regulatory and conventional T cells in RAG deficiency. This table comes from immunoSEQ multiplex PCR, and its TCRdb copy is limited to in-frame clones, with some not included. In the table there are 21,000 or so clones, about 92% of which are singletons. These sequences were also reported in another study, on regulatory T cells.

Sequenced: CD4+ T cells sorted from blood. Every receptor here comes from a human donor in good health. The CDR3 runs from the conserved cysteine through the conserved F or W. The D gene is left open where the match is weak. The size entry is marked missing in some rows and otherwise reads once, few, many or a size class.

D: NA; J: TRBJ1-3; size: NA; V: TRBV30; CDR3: CAWSLGAFGNTIYF; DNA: TGTGCCTGGAGTTTAGGGGCTTTTGGAAACACCATATATTTT
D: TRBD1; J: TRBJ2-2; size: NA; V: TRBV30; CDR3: CAWSLSDRWDTGELFF; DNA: TGTGCCTGGAGTTTATCGGACAGGTGGGACACCGGGGAGCTGTTTTTT
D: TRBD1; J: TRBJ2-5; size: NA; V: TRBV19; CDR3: CASRGTGQETQYF; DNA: TGTGCCAGTAGGGGGACAGGCCAAGAGACCCAGTACTTC
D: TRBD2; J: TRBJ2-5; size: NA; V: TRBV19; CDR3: CASSIVGAGVVTQYF; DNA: TGTGCCAGTAGTATAGTCGGAGCGGGAGTGGTGACCCAGTACTTC
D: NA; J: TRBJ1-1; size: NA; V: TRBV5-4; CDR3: CASSPGAQSFTEAFF; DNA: TGTGCCAGCAGCCCCGGGGCCCAGTCCTTCACTGAAGCTTTCTTT
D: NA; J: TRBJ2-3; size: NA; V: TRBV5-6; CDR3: CASSPGTTTRDTQYF; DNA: TGTGCCAGCAGCCCGGGGACCACCACGCGTGATACGCAGTATTTT
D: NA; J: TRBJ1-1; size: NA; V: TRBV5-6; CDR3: CASSSAGFEAFF; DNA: TGTGCCAGCAGCTCTGCAGGGTTTGAAGCTTTCTTT
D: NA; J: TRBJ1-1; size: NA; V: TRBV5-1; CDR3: CASSLRVQNTEAFF; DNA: TGCGCCAGCAGCCTCCGTGTGCAGAACACTGAAGCTTTCTTT
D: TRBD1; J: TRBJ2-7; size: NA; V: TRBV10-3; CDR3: CAIGRTGREQYF; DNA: TGTGCCATCGGTCGGACAGGGCGTGAGCAGTACTTC
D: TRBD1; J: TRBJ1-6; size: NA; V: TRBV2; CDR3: CASSEAGTGYNSPLHF; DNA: TGTGCCAGCAGTGAAGCAGGGACAGGGTATAATTCACCCCTCCACTTT
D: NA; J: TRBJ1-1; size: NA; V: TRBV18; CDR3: CASSPPAAANTEAFF; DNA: TGTGCCAGCTCACCACCTGCAGCGGCGAACACTGAAGCTTTCTTT
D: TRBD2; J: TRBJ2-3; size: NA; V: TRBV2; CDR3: CATQGRAWRDTQYF; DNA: TGTGCCACCCAAGGGAGGGCGTGGCGGGATACGCAGTATTTT
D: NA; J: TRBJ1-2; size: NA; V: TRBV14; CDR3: CASSPGGHGYTF; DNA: TGTGCCAGCAGCCCCGGGGGTCATGGCTACACCTTC
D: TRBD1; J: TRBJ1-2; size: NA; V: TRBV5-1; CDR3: CASSSRQGANYGYTF; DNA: TGCGCCAGCAGCTCCCGACAGGGGGCGAATTATGGCTACACCTTC
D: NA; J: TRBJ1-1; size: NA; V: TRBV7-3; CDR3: CASSLGPSGSRMTEAFF; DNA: TGTGCCAGCAGCTTAGGACCCTCCGGGAGTCGAATGACTGAAGCTTTCTTT
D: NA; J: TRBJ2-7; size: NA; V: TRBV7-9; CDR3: CASSLDLQYEQYF; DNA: TGTGCCAGCAGCTTAGATCTACAGTACGAGCAGTACTTC
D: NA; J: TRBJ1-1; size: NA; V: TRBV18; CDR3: CASSPIPDMNTEAFF; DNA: TGTGCCAGCTCACCTATTCCAGATATGAACACTGAAGCTTTCTTT
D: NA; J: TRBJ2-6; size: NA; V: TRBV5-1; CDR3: CASSPRVSSGANVLTF; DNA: TGCGCCAGCAGCCCCAGGGTTTCCTCTGGGGCCAACGTCCTGACTTTC
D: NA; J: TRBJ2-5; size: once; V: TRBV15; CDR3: CATSMMYGDETQYF; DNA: TGTGCCACCAGCATGATGTACGGGGATGAGACCCAGTACTTC
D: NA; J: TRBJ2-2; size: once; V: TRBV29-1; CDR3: CSVVGVGGNTGELFF; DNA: TGCAGCGTTGTGGGGGTCGGGGGGAACACCGGGGAGCTGTTTTTT
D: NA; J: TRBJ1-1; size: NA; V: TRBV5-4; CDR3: CASSFRENTEAFF; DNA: TGTGCCAGCAGCTTCCGGGAGAACACTGAAGCTTTCTTT
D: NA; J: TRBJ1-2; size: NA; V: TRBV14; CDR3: CASSHEDRARDGYTF; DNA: TGTGCCAGCAGCCATGAAGACCGGGCACGAGATGGCTACACCTTC
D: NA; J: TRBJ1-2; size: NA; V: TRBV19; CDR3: CASRSTDFDYGYTF; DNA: TGTGCCAGTAGGTCGACTGACTTCGACTATGGCTACACCTTC
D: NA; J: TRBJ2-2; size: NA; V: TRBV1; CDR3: CTSSQLPDVGELFF; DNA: TGCACCAGCAGCCAGTTACCGGACGTCGGGGAGCTGTTTTTT
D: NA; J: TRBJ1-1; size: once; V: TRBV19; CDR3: CASSRKDLNTEAFF; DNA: TGTGCCAGTAGTAGGAAGGATTTGAACACTGAAGCTTTCTTT
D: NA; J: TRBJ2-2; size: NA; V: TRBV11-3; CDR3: CASSISGILGGNTGELFF; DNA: TGTGCCAGCAGCATCTCAGGGATACTAGGGGGGAACACCGGGGAGCTGTTTTTT
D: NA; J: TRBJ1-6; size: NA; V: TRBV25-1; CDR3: CASSSSSSPLHF; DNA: TGTGCCAGCAGCTCGTCTAGCTCACCCCTCCACTTT
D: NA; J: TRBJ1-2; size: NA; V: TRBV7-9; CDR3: CASSLGGYDYGYTF; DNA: TGTGCCAGCAGCCTGGGTGGGTACGACTATGGCTACACCTTC
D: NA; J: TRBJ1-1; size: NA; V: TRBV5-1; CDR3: CASTLGRGNTEAFF; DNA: TGCGCCAGCACCCTAGGGAGGGGGAACACTGAAGCTTTCTTT
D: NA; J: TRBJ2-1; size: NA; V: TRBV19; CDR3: CASSVRQGGYNEQFF; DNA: TGTGCCAGTAGTGTCCGCCAGGGGGGCTACAATGAGCAGTTCTTC
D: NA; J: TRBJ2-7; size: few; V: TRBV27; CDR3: CASSLSSVGGGGEQYF; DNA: TGTGCCAGCAGTTTATCGTCGGTGGGCGGAGGGGGCGAGCAGTACTTC
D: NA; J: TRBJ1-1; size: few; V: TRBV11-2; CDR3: CASSLDVVEAFF; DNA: TGTGCCAGCAGCTTAGACGTGGTTGAAGCTTTCTTT
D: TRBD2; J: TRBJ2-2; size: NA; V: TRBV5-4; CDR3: CASSLRPSGVAGELFF; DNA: TGTGCCAGCAGCTTGAGGCCTAGCGGGGTGGCCGGGGAGCTGTTTTTT
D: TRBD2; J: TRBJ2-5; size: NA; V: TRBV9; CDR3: CASSAGLAKETQYF; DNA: TGTGCCAGCAGCGCGGGACTAGCTAAAGAGACCCAGTACTTC
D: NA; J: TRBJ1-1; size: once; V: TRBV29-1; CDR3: CSVELGATSGNTEAFF; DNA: TGCAGCGTTGAGTTGGGGGCGACGAGTGGTAACACTGAAGCTTTCTTT
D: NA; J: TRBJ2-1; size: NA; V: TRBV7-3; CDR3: CASSPSSYNEQFF; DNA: TGTGCCAGCAGCCCGTCCTCCTACAATGAGCAGTTCTTC
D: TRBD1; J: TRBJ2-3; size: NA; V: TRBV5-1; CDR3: CASSLYRGSDTQYF; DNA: TGCGCCAGCAGCTTGTACAGGGGATCAGATACGCAGTATTTT
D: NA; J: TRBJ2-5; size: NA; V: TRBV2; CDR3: CASRLQETQYF; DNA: TGTGCCAGCAGACTACAAGAGACCCAGTACTTC
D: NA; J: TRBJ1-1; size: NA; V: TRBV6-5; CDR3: CASSRATEGSEAFF; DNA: TGTGCCAGCAGTAGAGCGACAGAAGGTTCTGAAGCTTTCTTT